A selection of T cell receptor beta chains follows, all from one sample in a study of shared clonotypes between healthy human individuals. Here immunoSEQ multiplex PCR was the method, and the copy in TCRdb shows in-frame clones only, minus some. The sample has approximately 2,200,000 clones; around 93% are singletons. Sequences were obtained from naive CD8+ T cells from PBMCs. These receptors all stem from a man aged 18 to 35 in good health. Some clones in this sample may be carry-over from other donors' samples. The CDR3 runs from the conserved cysteine through the conserved F or W. A D gene is named only where the DNA matches it firmly. Part of the rows lack a size; the others show once, few, many or a class for expanded clones.

TRBD2 | TRBJ2-7 | TRBV2 | NA | TGTGCCAGCAGAGTCCGGGGGGGCGAGCAGTACTTC | CASRVRGGEQYF
TRBD2 | TRBJ2-1 | TRBV4-1 | NA | TGCGCCAGCAGCCAAGAGGGGACTAGCGGGAGGGCCATCGTTGAGCAGTTCTTC | CASSQEGTSGRAIVEQFF
NA | TRBJ2-7 | TRBV16 | NA | TGTGCCAGCAGCCCGCTTAGTGAGCAGTACTTC | CASSPLSEQYF
TRBD2 | TRBJ2-7 | TRBV7-9 | NA | TGTGCCAGCAGCTGGCTCAGACTAGCGGATTACGAGCAGTACTTC | CASSWLRLADYEQYF
NA | TRBJ2-1 | TRBV5-4 | NA | TGTGCCAGCAGCCCCAGGGAGCAGAATGAGCAGTTCTTC | CASSPREQNEQFF
TRBD2 | TRBJ2-1 | TRBV6-5 | NA | TGTGCCAGCAGTTACGCTAGCGGGAGGGGTGAGCAGTTCTTC | CASSYASGRGEQFF
NA | TRBJ2-5 | TRBV7-9 | NA | TGTGCCAGCAGCTCGCCGTTCCAAGAGACCCAGTACTTC | CASSSPFQETQYF
NA | TRBJ2-7 | TRBV28 | NA | TGTGCCAGCAGTTCGCTAACCTCAGGGATTCGTCCCTACGAGCAGTACTTC | CASSSLTSGIRPYEQYF
NA | TRBJ2-2 | TRBV4-3 | NA | TGCGCCAGCAGCCAAGAGACGGGGAACACCGGGGAGCTGTTTTTT | CASSQETGNTGELFF
TRBD1 | TRBJ1-1 | TRBV9 | NA | TGTGCCAGCAGCGCCAGGGGGTACACTGAAGCTTTCTTT | CASSARGYTEAFF
NA | TRBJ2-3 | TRBV7-9 | NA | TGTGCCAGCAGCTTAGTTTTGGGGACAGATACGCAGTATTTT | CASSLVLGTDTQYF
TRBD2 | TRBJ2-2 | TRBV28 | NA | TGTGCCAGCACCCCGGGGGGCGGGGAGCTGTTTTTT | CASTPGGGELFF
TRBD1 | TRBJ2-7 | TRBV4-3 | NA | TGCGCCAGCAGCCAAGGGTCAGGGGGAGTGGACGAGCAGTACTTC | CASSQGSGGVDEQYF
NA | TRBJ1-1 | TRBV5-4 | few | TGTGCCAGCAGCTCCCCCCGGGGGAACACTGAAGCTTTCTTT | CASSSPRGNTEAFF
NA | TRBJ2-5 | TRBV7-3 | NA | TGTGCCAGCAGCTTATTGGTCGGGGGACAAGAGACCCAGTACTTC | CASSLLVGGQETQYF
TRBD2 | TRBJ2-7 | TRBV6-1 | once | TGTGCCAGCAGTGAAGCTCGACTAGCGGACTCCTACGAGCAGTACTTC | CASSEARLADSYEQYF
NA | TRBJ2-7 | TRBV7-9 | NA | TGTGCCAGCAGCTCGACCTTCGAGCAGTACTTC | CASSSTFEQYF
NA | TRBJ1-3 | TRBV5-8 | NA | TGTGCCAGCAGCTACAGGAGGTTTAGGGCCGACCCGGACACCATATATTTT | CASSYRRFRADPDTIYF
NA | TRBJ2-4 | TRBV6-5 | NA | TGTGCCAGCAGTTACTCCGGTTATGGGGCCAAAAACATTCAGTACTTC | CASSYSGYGAKNIQYF
NA | TRBJ2-7 | TRBV15 | NA | TGTGCCACCAGCAGGAAAAGTGGACACGAGCAGTACTTC | CATSRKSGHEQYF
TRBD1 | TRBJ1-1 | TRBV19 | NA | TGTGCCAGTAGTCTAGGGGGCGCGGGGACTGAAGCTTTCTTT | CASSLGGAGTEAFF
NA | TRBJ2-7 | TRBV9 | NA | TGTGCCAGCAGCGGGGTCAGCCACGAGCAGTACTTC | CASSGVSHEQYF
NA | TRBJ2-2 | TRBV6-5 | NA | TGTGCCAGCGAGGTCAGGCACACCGGGGAGCTGTTTTTT | CASEVRHTGELFF
TRBD1 | TRBJ2-1 | TRBV29-1 | NA | TGCAGCGTTCCTGGACAGGGTCTCTATGAGCAGTTCTTC | CSVPGQGLYEQFF
TRBD1 | TRBJ1-4 | TRBV9 | NA | TGTGCCAGCAGCGTAGGACAGGGGAATGAAAAACTGTTTTTT | CASSVGQGNEKLFF
TRBD2 | TRBJ2-7 | TRBV29-1 | NA | TGCAGCGTTGAAGATGAGGCGGGAGGGTCCTACGAGCAGTACTTC | CSVEDEAGGSYEQYF
TRBD2 | TRBJ2-3 | TRBV5-6 | NA | TGTGCCAGCAGCTTGGGCGGGAGGGACACAGATACGCAGTATTTT | CASSLGGRDTDTQYF
TRBD1 | TRBJ1-4 | TRBV6-5 | NA | TGTGCCAGCAGTTACTCGGAGGACAGGGGTGAAAAACTGTTTTTT | CASSYSEDRGEKLFF
TRBD2 | TRBJ2-1 | TRBV6-1 | NA | TGTGCCAGCAGTGAGGGACTAGCGGGAGGCTCCCCCTACAATGAGCAGTTCTTC | CASSEGLAGGSPYNEQFF
TRBD1 | TRBJ2-4 | TRBV2 | NA | TGTGCCAGCAGCTATTTCCGGGACAGGTCCCCCTCTTTAGCCAAAAACATTCAGTACTTC | CASSYFRDRSPSLAKNIQYF
NA | TRBJ1-5 | TRBV28 | NA | TGTGCCAGTACGGACAGCGACAATCAGCCCCAGCATTTT | CASTDSDNQPQHF
NA | TRBJ2-2 | TRBV19 | NA | TGTGCCAGTAGTACCGCCTCCGGGGAGCTGTTTTTT | CASSTASGELFF
TRBD1 | TRBJ2-2 | TRBV29-1 | NA | TGCAGCGTTATTCTAGGGGGCACGACAGGGGAGCTGTTTTTT | CSVILGGTTGELFF
TRBD2 | TRBJ2-7 | TRBV4-1 | NA | TGCGCCAGCAGCCACCGGACTAGCGGGCACTACGAGCAGTACTTC | CASSHRTSGHYEQYF
NA | TRBJ2-7 | TRBV7-2 | NA | TGTGCCAGCAGCTTACCCCGGGACAAGTACTCCTACGAGCAGTACTTC | CASSLPRDKYSYEQYF
NA | TRBJ2-7 | TRBV29-1 | NA | TGCAGCGTTGAAGTGGGTAAAATGACCTACGAGCAGTACTTC | CSVEVGKMTYEQYF
TRBD1 | TRBJ2-7 | TRBV7-9 | NA | TGTGCCAGCAGCCCCAAGGGGCCGACAGGGGAACCCTACGAGCAGTACTTC | CASSPKGPTGEPYEQYF
NA | TRBJ1-2 | TRBV13 | NA | TGTGCCAGCAGAGCAGGGTACTATGGCTACACCTTC | CASRAGYYGYTF
NA | TRBJ1-1 | TRBV28 | once | TGTGCCAGCAGTTTCGGGGGGCCGGGCACTGAAGCTTTCTTT | CASSFGGPGTEAFF
NA | TRBJ2-1 | TRBV7-9 | NA | TGTGCCAGCATCCCGCCCTTAACTAATGAGCAGTTCTTC | CASIPPLTNEQFF
NA | TRBJ1-1 | TRBV9 | NA | TGTGCCAGCAGCTCAGCGGGACCACTTGAAGCTTTCTTT | CASSSAGPLEAFF
TRBD1 | TRBJ2-7 | TRBV27 | few | TGTGCCAGCAGTTTACGACAGGGGGCCTACGAGCAGTACTTC | CASSLRQGAYEQYF
TRBD2 | TRBJ2-3 | TRBV6-5 | NA | TGTGCCAGCAGTTACTCGGGGGAGGGGTGGGATACGCAGTATTTT | CASSYSGEGWDTQYF
TRBD2 | TRBJ2-1 | TRBV27 | NA | TGTGCCAGCAGTTTATCGCGGGAGGGCCTAAATGAGCAGTTCTTC | CASSLSREGLNEQFF
NA | TRBJ1-1 | TRBV28 | NA | TGTGCCAGCAGTTTATATTCAGGACTGAACACTGAAGCTTTCTTT | CASSLYSGLNTEAFF
NA | TRBJ2-7 | TRBV19 | NA | TGTGCCAGTAGTATAGGAGGCCGTCTCTACGAGCAGTACTTC | CASSIGGRLYEQYF
NA | TRBJ2-3 | TRBV19 | NA | TGTGCCAGTAGTATCACCGACCTCCGGGGATTTAGCACAGATACGCAGTATTTT | CASSITDLRGFSTDTQYF
NA | TRBJ1-5 | TRBV28 | NA | TGTGCCAGCAGCCTAACAGGGAATAGCAATCAGCCCCAGCATTTT | CASSLTGNSNQPQHF
NA | TRBJ1-1 | TRBV12-5 | NA | TGTGCTAGTGGTTTGGCCCCCCCTAGCACTGAAGCTTTCTTT | CASGLAPPSTEAFF
TRBD2 | TRBJ2-7 | TRBV9 | NA | TGTGCCAGCAGCGGGGAGGGACTAGCGTCCCGTAGGGGCGAGCAGTACTTC | CASSGEGLASRRGEQYF
NA | TRBJ2-1 | TRBV29-1 | NA | TGCAGCGTTTTAGGTTACAATGAGCAGTTCTTC | CSVLGYNEQFF
NA | TRBJ1-2 | TRBV29-1 | NA | TGCAGCGTTGAAGATCTTCGGACACCCTATGGCTACACCTTC | CSVEDLRTPYGYTF
NA | TRBJ2-5 | TRBV5-4 | NA | TGTGCCAGCAGCCCCAGGGGAGGAGAGACCCAGTACTTC | CASSPRGGETQYF
TRBD1 | TRBJ1-5 | TRBV2 | NA | TGTGCCAGCACTCCCAACAGGGGTCGCGGGTTCAATCAGCCCCAGCATTTT | CASTPNRGRGFNQPQHF
NA | TRBJ2-7 | TRBV27 | NA | TGTGCCAGCAGTTTATTTCCCACCTACGAGCAGTACTTC | CASSLFPTYEQYF
NA | TRBJ1-5 | TRBV2 | few | TGTGCCAGCAGTGTCAGGAACGATCAGCCCCAGCATTTT | CASSVRNDQPQHF
TRBD1 | TRBJ1-3 | TRBV4-3 | NA | TGCGCCAGCAGCGCCCGACAGGGGGCCTCTGGAAACACCATATATTTT | CASSARQGASGNTIYF